This TCR beta chain was captured in a study of blood T cell repertoires in COVID-19. Study background: From the United States, Italy and Spain came samples of acute and convalescent COVID-19. T cells, B-cell-depleted T cells, or PBMCs provided the cDNA or gDNA that served as material.

Original handling: Reference gene primer amplification gave nucleated cell count estimates. Only in-frame clones appear in the TCRdb table, and some are missing; sequencing was by immunoSEQ multiplex PCR. V and J calls and clone size are those listed in that table; D and trimming were worked out from the DNA. The data show under 150,000 clones, roughly 82% seen once. The CDR3 loop spans 16 amino acids. V lost 5 bases and J lost 5, with 20 bases in between. CDR1 is KGHDR, CDR2 SFDVKD, per germline. The rearrangement uses TRBV24-1 and TRBJ1-2; D unclear. This TCR derives from a woman aged 40 to 50 with acute or convalescent COVID-19. The sequenced sample consisted of peripheral blood. The CDR3 coding sequence is TGTGCCACCAGTGCAAAAGTTTTGCAGATTATTTATGGCTACACCTTC. This codes for CATSAKVLQIIYGYTF.